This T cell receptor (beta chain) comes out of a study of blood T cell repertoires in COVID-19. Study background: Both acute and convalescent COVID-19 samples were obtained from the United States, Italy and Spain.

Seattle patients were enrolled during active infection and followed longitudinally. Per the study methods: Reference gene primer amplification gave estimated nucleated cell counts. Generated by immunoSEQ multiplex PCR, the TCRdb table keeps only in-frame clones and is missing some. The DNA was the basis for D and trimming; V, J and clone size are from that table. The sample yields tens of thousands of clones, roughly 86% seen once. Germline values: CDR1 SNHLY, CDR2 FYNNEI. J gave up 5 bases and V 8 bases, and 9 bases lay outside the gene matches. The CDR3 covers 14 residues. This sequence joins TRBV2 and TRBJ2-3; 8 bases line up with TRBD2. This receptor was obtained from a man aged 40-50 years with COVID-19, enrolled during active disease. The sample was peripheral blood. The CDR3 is CASRGLAFGDTQYF. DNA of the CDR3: TGTGCCAGCCGAGGACTAGCATTTGGAGATACGCAGTATTTT.